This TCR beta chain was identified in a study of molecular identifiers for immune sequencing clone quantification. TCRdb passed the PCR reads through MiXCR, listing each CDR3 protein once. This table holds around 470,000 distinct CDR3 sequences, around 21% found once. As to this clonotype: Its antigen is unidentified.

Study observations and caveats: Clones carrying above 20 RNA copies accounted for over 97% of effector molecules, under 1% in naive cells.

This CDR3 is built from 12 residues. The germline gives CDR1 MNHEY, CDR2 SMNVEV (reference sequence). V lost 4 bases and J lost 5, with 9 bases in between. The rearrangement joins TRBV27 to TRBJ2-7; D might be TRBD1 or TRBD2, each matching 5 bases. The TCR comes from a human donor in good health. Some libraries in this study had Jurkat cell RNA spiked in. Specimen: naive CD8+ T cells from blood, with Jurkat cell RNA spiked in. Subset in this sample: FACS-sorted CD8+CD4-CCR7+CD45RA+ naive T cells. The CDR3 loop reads CASSSGPHEQYF. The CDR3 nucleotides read TGTGCCAGCAGTTCGGGACCACACGAGCAGTACTTC.